These 18 T cell receptor beta chains were all obtained from the same sample, sequenced in a study of glioma-infiltrating T cells after dendritic cell vaccination (TCRdb year 2016). Library prep was done by the immunoSEQ multiplex PCR assay. In its TCRdb copy, this immuneACCESS table keeps in-frame sequences only and misses some clones. Where compared with another copy, unresolved V genes explain less than half of these, and the others have no known cause. The sample profile shows approximately 48,000 clones; 85% of them were found once. Jointly, the top ten make up approximately 10% of the sample. This specimen consisted of blood, obtained before dendritic cell vaccination. These receptors were collected from a human donor with glioblastoma.

The V gene is TRBV6-5, the J gene TRBJ1-2; 10 bases align to TRBD1. Trimming removed 1 base from V and 1 base from J; junction bases left unmatched: 0. CDR1 and CDR2 from the germline V gene are MNHEY and SVGAGI. The CDR3 loop spans 15 amino acids. The CDR3 protein is CASSYWTGGNYGYTF. CDR3 DNA sequence: TGTGCCAGCAGTTACTGGACAGGGGGTAACTATGGCTACACCTTC.

This chain links TRBV4-2 with TRBJ2-6; TRBD2 might be the D (5 bases). Germline lookup yields CDR1 LGHNA and CDR2 YNFKEQ. This CDR3 contains 16 residues. Trimming pared 4 bases from V and 2 bases from J, leaving 12 bases between. The CDR3 bases are TGTGCCAGCAGCCCCACTCTAGCAGCTGGGGCCAACGTCCTGACTTTC. This translates into CASSPTLAAGANVLTF.

The chain has TRBV29-1 and TRBJ1-2, with 9 bases identical to TRBD1. Germline V gene data show CDR1 as SQVTM and CDR2 as ANQGSEA. V lost 6 bases and J lost 2; bases outside the gene matches: 16. This CDR3 has 17 amino acids. CDR3 in amino acids: CSVAPRWRGQGNYGYTF. CDR3 DNA: TGCAGCGTGGCCCCCCGTTGGCGGGGACAGGGAAACTATGGCTACACCTTC.

The chain joins TRBV19 to TRBJ2-1; the match to TRBD2 covers 10 bases. V lost 3 bases, J lost 1 base, and 9 bases stayed unmatched. The CDR3 extends over 18 amino acids. The germline gives CDR1 LNHDA, CDR2 SQIVND (reference sequence). The CDR3 reads CASSIGLAGASSYNEQFF. In nucleotides, the CDR3 is TGTGCCAGTAGTATCGGTCTAGCGGGGGCCTCGTCCTACAATGAGCAGTTCTTC.

This chain joins TRBV5-1 and TRBJ1-3; no clear D gene. Germline V gene sequence: CDR1 SGHRS, CDR2 YFSETQ. Trimming removed 0 bases at V and 0 bases at J, with 10 bases between. This CDR3 spans 16 amino acids. CDR3 region: CASSLEPGVSGNTIYF. As DNA, the CDR3 is TGCGCCAGCAGCTTGGAGCCGGGAGTCTCTGGAAACACCATATATTTT. Filled out from reference TRBV5-1 and TRBJ1-3, the complete variable domain reads KAGVTQTPRYLIKTRGQQVTLSCSPISGHRSVSWYQQTPGQGLQFLFEYFSETQRNKGNFPGRFSGRQFSNSRSEMNVSTLELGDSALYLCASSLEPGVSGNTIYFGEGSWLTVV.

Comment on this clone: One end of the junction is discordant with germline, which a read error may explain. This chain uses TRBV6-1 with TRBJ2-3; 7 bases align to TRBD1. This CDR3 comprises 11 residues. Germline-derived CDR1 and CDR2 are MNHNS and SASEGT. The CDR3 sequence: CASSGTVTQYF. As DNA, the CDR3 is TGTGCCAGCTCCGGGACAGTTACGCAGTATTTT.

The chain employs TRBV7-2 and TRBJ1-2; the match to TRBD1 covers 9 bases. There are 15 residues in the CDR3. Germline CDR1 and CDR2: SGHTA and FQGNSA. J gave up 2 bases and V 6 bases, and 7 bases lay outside the gene matches. CDR3 loop: CASRTGTGRNYGYTF. The CDR3 bases are TGTGCCAGCAGGACCGGGACAGGGCGAAACTATGGCTACACCTTC. Complete variable domain (other parts from reference TRBV7-2 and TRBJ1-2): GAGVSQSPSNKVTEKGKDVELRCDPISGHTALYWYRQSLGQGLEFLIYFQGNSAPDKSGLPSDRFSAERTGGSVSTLTIQRTQQEDSAVYLCASRTGTGRNYGYTFGSGTRLTVV.

This clone was seen once. V and J are TRBV30 and TRBJ1-5; 8 positions agree with TRBD1. The CDR3 loop spans 14 amino acids. After removal of 1 base from V and 6 bases from J, the junction contained 5 bases not matched to a gene. CDR1 GTSNPN and CDR2 SVGIG come from the germline V gene (reference sequence). The CDR3 reads CAWSEGQGGQPQHF. CDR3 bases: TGTGCCTGGAGTGAAGGACAGGGAGGTCAGCCCCAGCATTTT.

CDR3 DNA sequence: TGTGCCAGCAGAGACGGGGGTGTCGGGTCAGATACGCAGTATTTT. Protein: CASRDGGVGSDTQYF. The chain is built from TRBV6-6 and TRBJ2-3; weak D call: TRBD2 (6 bases). Trimming took 6 bases from V and 4 from J, leaving 17 bases between them. The germline V gene has CDR1 MNHNY and CDR2 SVGAGI (reference sequence). The CDR3 is made up of 15 amino acids.

V is TRBV19 and J is TRBJ2-2; TRBD1 matches at 7 bases. J lost 6 bases, V lost 1 base, and 2 bases had no gene match. CDR1 LNHDA and CDR2 SQIVND come from the germline V gene (reference sequence). CDR3 size: 14 residues. CDR3 coding DNA: TGTGCCAGTAGTATAGGGCAGGGGGCCGGGGAGCTGTTTTTT. Protein: CASSIGQGAGELFF.

V is TRBV28 and J is TRBJ2-7; 9 bases align to TRBD1. V lost 10 bases and J lost 3; bases outside the gene matches: 7. The CDR3 has 13 residues. Germline V gene lookup returns CDR1 MDHEN and CDR2 SYDVKM. The CDR3 here is CATRPGQGYEQYF. CDR3 sequence (DNA): TGTGCCACCCGGCCGGGACAGGGCTACGAGCAGTACTTC.

The CDR3 DNA reads as TGCGCCAGCAGTCCGACAGGGAGGTATAATTCACCCCTCCACTTT. The encoded protein is CASSPTGRYNSPLHF. The rearrangement uses TRBV5-1 and TRBJ1-6; 7 bases map to TRBD1. Trimming took 5 bases from V and 4 from J; bases not matched to a gene: 6. This CDR3 region has 15 residues. Germline loops: CDR1 SGHRS, CDR2 YFSETQ.

The rearrangement links TRBV11-3 to TRBJ2-1, with 12 bases lining up with TRBD2. The germline V gene encodes CDR1 SGHNT and CDR2 YENEEA. The trim removed 4 bases at V and 9 bases at J, leaving 16 bases unmatched. The CDR3 spans 18 residues. The chain's CDR3 is CASSYQVFLAGGRGEQFF. In nucleotides, the CDR3 is TGTGCCAGCAGCTACCAAGTATTCCTAGCGGGAGGGCGGGGTGAGCAGTTCTTC.

This chain joins TRBV7-6 and TRBJ1-3; a weak D match, TRBD1 (5 bases). This CDR3 region has 12 residues. Germline CDR1 is SGHVS and CDR2 is FNYEAQ. Trimming left V 4 bases short and J 4 bases short, with 5 bases between. CDR3 DNA: TGTGCCAGCAGCTGGACAGGAAACACCATATATTTT. Translation gives CASSWTGNTIYF.

This clone has just one count. The chain carries TRBV2 and TRBJ2-1; 8 bases map to TRBD1. J was trimmed by 3 bases and V by 6 bases; bases with no gene match: 4. CDR3 size: 14 residues. CDR1 is SNHLY, CDR2 FYNNEI, per germline. This chain's CDR3 is CASSDRGFYNEQFF. CDR3 coding DNA: TGTGCCAGCAGCGACAGGGGCTTCTACAATGAGCAGTTCTTC. The full variable domain, with the rest looked up from reference TRBV2 and TRBJ2-1, is EPEVTQTPSHQVTQMGQEVILRCVPISNHLYFYWYRQILGQKVEFLVSFYNNEISEKSEIFDDQFSVERPDGSNFTLKIRSTKLEDSAMYFCASSDRGFYNEQFFGPGTRLTVL.

CDR3 protein: CASSERAAYEQYF. In DNA form, the CDR3 reads TGTGCCAGCTCCGAGCGGGCTGCTTACGAGCAGTACTTC. The rearrangement joins TRBV6-5 to TRBJ2-7, with TRBD2 as a possible D gene (6 bases). Trimming removed 8 bases at V and 4 bases at J, with 15 bases between. The CDR3 covers 13 residues. Germline CDR1 and CDR2: MNHEY and SVGAGI.

This chain uses TRBV6-7 with TRBJ1-2; the match to TRBD1 covers 8 bases. TRBV6-7 is marked as an open reading frame, function uncertain. The CDR3 consists of 15 residues. V dropped 4 bases and J dropped 8; count of bases not matched to a gene: 12. The CDR3 is CASSFVDRGTQGYTF. CDR3 nucleotides: TGTGCCAGCAGTTTCGTAGACAGGGGAACTCAGGGCTACACCTTC.

The chain uses TRBV19 and TRBJ1-5; tentatively, D is TRBD1 (5 bases). V lost 7 bases and J 2 bases, leaving 18 bases between the germline ends. This CDR3 is 16 amino acids long. Germline V CDR1 and CDR2: LNHDA, SQIVND (reference sequence). The CDR3 spells CASTARRGGGNQPQHF. In DNA, the CDR3 is TGTGCCAGTACCGCCCGAAGGGGAGGTGGCAATCAGCCCCAGCATTTT.